These T cell receptor beta chains were read from a single sample in a study of Ad26.COV2.S vaccination and SARS-CoV-2 variants. Clones were sequenced by immunoSEQ multiplex PCR, and TCRdb holds only the in-frame ones, with some missing. The sample carries hundreds of thousands of clones, roughly 87% recorded once. This sample comprised peripheral blood, obtained in a trial of Ad26.COV2.S vaccine versus placebo. The receptor set was obtained from a person aged 18 to 59 who received the Ad26.COV2.S COVID-19 vaccine or a placebo. CDR3s include the opening cysteine and the closing phenylalanine or tryptophan. Each record gives: J gene, D gene, V gene, clone size, CDR3 DNA, CDR3 protein. D genes are given only for firm matches. The size of a clone is reported for some rows only, either as once, few or many, or as a class for expanded clones.

J gene: TRBJ1-5
D gene: TRBD1
V gene: TRBV19
clone size: .
CDR3 DNA: TGTGCCAGTAGTATTAGAGAGGGGGCGAAAAATCAGCCCCAGCATTTT
CDR3 protein: CASSIREGAKNQPQHF

J gene: TRBJ1-3
D gene: .
V gene: TRBV4-2
clone size: .
CDR3 DNA: TGTGCCAGCAGCCTAGGGGCCGGCTCTGGAAACACCATATATTTT
CDR3 protein: CASSLGAGSGNTIYF

J gene: TRBJ1-1
D gene: TRBD1
V gene: TRBV5-4
clone size: .
CDR3 DNA: TGTGCCAGCAGCCGACAGGGGAACACTGAAGCTTTCTTT
CDR3 protein: CASSRQGNTEAFF

J gene: TRBJ2-7
D gene: .
V gene: TRBV7-6
clone size: .
CDR3 DNA: TGTGCCAGCAGCTTAGTGGTGTCTAGCTTGGAACAGTACTTC
CDR3 protein: CASSLVVSSLEQYF

J gene: TRBJ2-1
D gene: TRBD1
V gene: TRBV27
clone size: .
CDR3 DNA: TGTGCCAGCATCCTAGGGGGCGGCTCCTACAATGAGCAGTTCTTC
CDR3 protein: CASILGGGSYNEQFF

J gene: TRBJ2-3
D gene: TRBD1
V gene: TRBV11-1
clone size: .
CDR3 DNA: TGTGCCAGCAGCCGTTCCCCGGACAGGGGGACAGATACGCAGTATTTT
CDR3 protein: CASSRSPDRGTDTQYF

J gene: TRBJ1-1
D gene: .
V gene: TRBV7-9
clone size: .
CDR3 DNA: TGTGCCAGCAGCTCTACAAAACAGTTGGATGAAGCTTTCTTT
CDR3 protein: CASSSTKQLDEAFF

J gene: TRBJ1-5
D gene: .
V gene: TRBV2
clone size: .
CDR3 DNA: TGTGCCAGCACTCCCGGGCCCCCGGGTCAGCCCCAGCATTTT
CDR3 protein: CASTPGPPGQPQHF

J gene: TRBJ1-6
D gene: .
V gene: TRBV12-3/TRBV12-4
clone size: once
CDR3 DNA: TGTGCCAGCAGTCTAGGTCATTCACCCCTCCACTTT
CDR3 protein: CASSLGHSPLHF

J gene: TRBJ2-7
D gene: TRBD1
V gene: TRBV5-6
clone size: .
CDR3 DNA: TGTGCCAGCAGCCGGGACAGGGCCTACGAGCAGTACTTC
CDR3 protein: CASSRDRAYEQYF

J gene: TRBJ1-1
D gene: .
V gene: TRBV27
clone size: .
CDR3 DNA: TGTGCCAGCAGCCGCGTTGTGAACACTGAAGCTTTCTTT
CDR3 protein: CASSRVVNTEAFF

J gene: TRBJ2-1
D gene: TRBD2
V gene: TRBV5-1
clone size: few
CDR3 DNA: TGCGCCAGCAGCCCAGTGGGGGGACTAGCGACCAATGAGCAGTTCTTC
CDR3 protein: CASSPVGGLATNEQFF

J gene: TRBJ1-1
D gene: .
V gene: TRBV7-8
clone size: .
CDR3 DNA: TGTGCCAGCAGCTTCTCGCAGGGGCGGGACACTGAAGCTTTCTTT
CDR3 protein: CASSFSQGRDTEAFF

J gene: TRBJ1-2
D gene: .
V gene: TRBV6-1
clone size: .
CDR3 DNA: TGTGCCAGCAGTGAAGGGGACTATGGCTACACCTTC
CDR3 protein: CASSEGDYGYTF

J gene: TRBJ1-4
D gene: .
V gene: TRBV7-9
clone size: once
CDR3 DNA: TGTGCCAGCAGCTTACCCGGACAGTTTGCCTCAACTAATGAAAAACTGTTTTTT
CDR3 protein: CASSLPGQFASTNEKLFF

J gene: TRBJ1-3
D gene: .
V gene: TRBV2
clone size: .
CDR3 DNA: TGTGCCAGCAGTGAAGGTGGAAACACCATATATTTT
CDR3 protein: CASSEGGNTIYF

J gene: TRBJ2-7
D gene: TRBD1
V gene: TRBV4-3
clone size: .
CDR3 DNA: TGCGCCAGCAGCCGCGACAGGGGGCTGTGGGAGCAGTACTTC
CDR3 protein: CASSRDRGLWEQYF

J gene: TRBJ1-2
D gene: .
V gene: TRBV2
clone size: .
CDR3 DNA: TGTGCCAGCAGTGAAGAGGGGGTGGTCTATGGCTACACCTTC
CDR3 protein: CASSEEGVVYGYTF

J gene: TRBJ1-5
D gene: .
V gene: TRBV10-1
clone size: few
CDR3 DNA: TGCGCCAGCAGTGAGTGGACAGGCAATCAGCCCCAGCATTTT
CDR3 protein: CASSEWTGNQPQHF

J gene: TRBJ1-5
D gene: TRBD1
V gene: TRBV2
clone size: .
CDR3 DNA: TGTGCCAGCAGGACAGGGAGGAGCAATCAGCCCCAGCATTTT
CDR3 protein: CASRTGRSNQPQHF

J gene: TRBJ1-2
D gene: .
V gene: TRBV21-1
clone size: .
CDR3 DNA: TGTGCCAGCAGCAAAGAGGACAGGCCCTACTATGGCTACACCTTC
CDR3 protein: CASSKEDRPYYGYTF

J gene: TRBJ1-6
D gene: .
V gene: TRBV9
clone size: few
CDR3 DNA: TGTGCCAGCAGCGTAGGGCAGGCCAACCCAATCCATAATTCACCCCTCCACTTT
CDR3 protein: CASSVGQANPIHNSPLHF

J gene: TRBJ2-5
D gene: TRBD1
V gene: TRBV19
clone size: once
CDR3 DNA: TGTGCCAGTAGTACGGGGACAGGGGGCTTGGAGACCCAGTACTTC
CDR3 protein: CASSTGTGGLETQYF

J gene: TRBJ2-1
D gene: .
V gene: TRBV25-1
clone size: .
CDR3 DNA: TGTGCCAGCAGTCCCGGCGACAATGAGCAGTTCTTC
CDR3 protein: CASSPGDNEQFF

J gene: TRBJ1-1
D gene: .
V gene: TRBV5-6
clone size: .
CDR3 DNA: TGTGCCAGCAGCTTGGGTACAGGGTTGGGCACTGAAGCTTTCTTT
CDR3 protein: CASSLGTGLGTEAFF

J gene: TRBJ2-7
D gene: TRBD1
V gene: TRBV14
clone size: .
CDR3 DNA: TGTGCCAGCAGCCCCCGACAGGGGCTCTACGAGCAGTACTTC
CDR3 protein: CASSPRQGLYEQYF

J gene: TRBJ1-1
D gene: .
V gene: TRBV5-1
clone size: .
CDR3 DNA: TGCGCCAGCAGCTGGGGGACCGTTGATAACACTGAAGCTTTCTTT
CDR3 protein: CASSWGTVDNTEAFF

J gene: TRBJ1-1
D gene: TRBD1
V gene: TRBV10-3
clone size: .
CDR3 DNA: TGTGCCACCGGGACAGGGGACACTGAAGCTTTCTTT
CDR3 protein: CATGTGDTEAFF

J gene: TRBJ1-6
D gene: TRBD1
V gene: TRBV6-5
clone size: .
CDR3 DNA: TGTGCCAGCACCCGGACAGGGAAGGGTAATTCACCCCTCCACTTT
CDR3 protein: CASTRTGKGNSPLHF

J gene: TRBJ2-7
D gene: .
V gene: TRBV4-3
clone size: .
CDR3 DNA: TGCGCCAGCAGCCAAGATGGGGACGGATCCTACGAGCAGTACTTC
CDR3 protein: CASSQDGDGSYEQYF

J gene: TRBJ1-1
D gene: TRBD1
V gene: TRBV29-1
clone size: .
CDR3 DNA: TGCAGCGTTGAGGGGACAGGGGGTCGAGCTTTCTTT
CDR3 protein: CSVEGTGGRAFF

J gene: TRBJ1-1
D gene: .
V gene: TRBV5-1
clone size: once
CDR3 DNA: TGCGCCAGCAGCGGTGTCGAGAACACTGAAGCTTTCTTT
CDR3 protein: CASSGVENTEAFF

J gene: TRBJ1-3
D gene: TRBD1
V gene: TRBV7-2
clone size: .
CDR3 DNA: TGTGCCAGCAGCTCCCGGGACAGGGCTTCTGGAAACACCATATATTTT
CDR3 protein: CASSSRDRASGNTIYF

J gene: TRBJ1-6
D gene: .
V gene: TRBV2
clone size: few
CDR3 DNA: TGTGCCAGCAAAGTTCTCACTCAACCCGGATCAACTTCACCCCTCCACTTT
CDR3 protein: CASKVLTQPGSTSPLHF

J gene: TRBJ1-2
D gene: TRBD1
V gene: TRBV29-1
clone size: .
CDR3 DNA: TGCAGCGTTGTTTTCGGGACAGGACCAACTGTTAACTATGGCTACACCTTC
CDR3 protein: CSVVFGTGPTVNYGYTF

J gene: TRBJ2-3
D gene: .
V gene: TRBV19
clone size: .
CDR3 DNA: TGTGCCAGTAGTATAGGCAGAGACACAGATACGCAGTATTTT
CDR3 protein: CASSIGRDTDTQYF

J gene: TRBJ1-1
D gene: .
V gene: TRBV5-4
clone size: few
CDR3 DNA: TGTGCCAGCAGCTCGGGTGTAGGGCTGAACACTGAAGCTTTCTTT
CDR3 protein: CASSSGVGLNTEAFF

J gene: TRBJ2-5
D gene: TRBD2
V gene: TRBV3-1/TRBV3-2
clone size: .
CDR3 DNA: TGTGCCAGCAGCTCAAGTGAAACAGCGGGGGGACAACAAGAGACCCAGTACTTC
CDR3 protein: CASSSSETAGGQQETQYF

J gene: TRBJ1-2
D gene: .
V gene: TRBV5-6
clone size: .
CDR3 DNA: TGTGCCAGCAGCTGGCCCTCGGGGTTCGATGGCTACACCTTC
CDR3 protein: CASSWPSGFDGYTF

J gene: TRBJ2-5
D gene: .
V gene: TRBV2
clone size: .
CDR3 DNA: TGTGCCAGCAGTGGAACCCTCTTTAACCGGGACAATTTGCCTCAAGAGACCCAGTACTTC
CDR3 protein: CASSGTLFNRDNLPQETQYF

J gene: TRBJ2-1
D gene: TRBD1
V gene: TRBV7-3
clone size: .
CDR3 DNA: TGTGCCAGCAGTTGGACAGGGGTCAATGAGCAGTTCTTC
CDR3 protein: CASSWTGVNEQFF

J gene: TRBJ1-2
D gene: TRBD1
V gene: TRBV19
clone size: .
CDR3 DNA: TGTGCCAGTAGTACTCAAAATCCGGGACAGCCTAACTATGGCTACACCTTC
CDR3 protein: CASSTQNPGQPNYGYTF

J gene: TRBJ1-2
D gene: .
V gene: TRBV12-3/TRBV12-4
clone size: .
CDR3 DNA: TGTGCCAGCAGCCAAAGGCGGGGCTACACCTTC
CDR3 protein: CASSQRRGYTF

J gene: TRBJ1-3
D gene: .
V gene: TRBV6-1
clone size: .
CDR3 DNA: TGTGCCAGCAGTGACCAGGGGTCTGGAAACACCATATATTTT
CDR3 protein: CASSDQGSGNTIYF

J gene: TRBJ2-3
D gene: .
V gene: TRBV6-5
clone size: .
CDR3 DNA: TGTGCCAGCAGGGGCTCCGGGACCACAAGAGATACGCAGTATTTT
CDR3 protein: CASRGSGTTRDTQYF

J gene: TRBJ2-7
D gene: TRBD1
V gene: TRBV2
clone size: .
CDR3 DNA: TGTGCCAGCAGCCCTACAGGGGACTACGAGCAGTACTTC
CDR3 protein: CASSPTGDYEQYF

J gene: TRBJ1-2
D gene: TRBD1
V gene: TRBV12-3/TRBV12-4
clone size: .
CDR3 DNA: TGTGCCAGCAGCCGACAGGGGAACTATGGCTACACCTTC
CDR3 protein: CASSRQGNYGYTF

J gene: TRBJ2-6
D gene: TRBD1
V gene: TRBV2
clone size: .
CDR3 DNA: TGTGCCAGGAGAAAACCTGACAGGGCTGGGGCCAACGTCCTGACTTTC
CDR3 protein: CARRKPDRAGANVLTF

J gene: TRBJ2-3
D gene: TRBD1
V gene: TRBV5-4
clone size: .
CDR3 DNA: TGTGCCAGCAGCTTGAGGACAGGGGGTTCGACAGATACGCAGTATTTT
CDR3 protein: CASSLRTGGSTDTQYF

J gene: TRBJ2-2
D gene: .
V gene: TRBV7-9
clone size: .
CDR3 DNA: TGTGCCAGCAGGGGGACCGGGGAGCTGTTTTTT
CDR3 protein: CASRGTGELFF

J gene: TRBJ1-1
D gene: .
V gene: TRBV19
clone size: few
CDR3 DNA: TGTGCCAGTAGTATGGGGTGGGCTAACACTGAAGCTTTCTTT
CDR3 protein: CASSMGWANTEAFF

J gene: TRBJ2-2
D gene: .
V gene: TRBV14
clone size: .
CDR3 DNA: TGTGCCAGCAGCCAAGAACACGGGGAGCTGTTTTTT
CDR3 protein: CASSQEHGELFF

J gene: TRBJ2-5
D gene: .
V gene: TRBV4-2
clone size: .
CDR3 DNA: TGTGCCAGCAGCCAAGATAGCCAGGGGGAGACCCAGTACTTC
CDR3 protein: CASSQDSQGETQYF

J gene: TRBJ2-3
D gene: .
V gene: TRBV19
clone size: .
CDR3 DNA: TGTGCCAGTAGTACGCAGATTAGCACAGATACGCAGTATTTT
CDR3 protein: CASSTQISTDTQYF

J gene: TRBJ1-2
D gene: .
V gene: TRBV27
clone size: .
CDR3 DNA: TGTGCCAGTAGGTCGGAGGACTATGGCTACACCTTC
CDR3 protein: CASRSEDYGYTF

J gene: TRBJ1-5
D gene: TRBD1
V gene: TRBV4-1
clone size: .
CDR3 DNA: TGCGCCAGCAGCTTAATCGAACCGCCGGGACAGAAATATAGCAATCAGCCCCAGCATTTT
CDR3 protein: CASSLIEPPGQKYSNQPQHF